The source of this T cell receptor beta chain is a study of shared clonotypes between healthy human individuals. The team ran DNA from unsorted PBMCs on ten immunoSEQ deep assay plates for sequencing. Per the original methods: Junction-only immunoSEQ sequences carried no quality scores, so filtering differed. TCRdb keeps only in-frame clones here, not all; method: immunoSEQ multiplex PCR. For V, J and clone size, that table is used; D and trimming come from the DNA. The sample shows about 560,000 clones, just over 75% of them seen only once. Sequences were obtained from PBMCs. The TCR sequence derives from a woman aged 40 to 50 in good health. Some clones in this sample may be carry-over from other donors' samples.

In nucleotides, the CDR3 is TGTGCCAGCAGCTTAGGACAGGACAATGAGCAGTTCTTC. Residues: CASSLGQDNEQFF. The chain combines TRBV11-2 with TRBJ2-1, with a weak D call TRBD1 (6 bases). CDR3 length: 13 residues. Germline CDR1 reads SGHAT; CDR2 reads FQNNGV. V was shortened by 1 base and J by 5 bases, with 6 bases between the two germline ends.